Listed below are T cell receptor beta chains from one sample, sequenced in a study of PD-1 blockade in classical Hodgkin lymphoma. Sequenced by immunoSEQ multiplex PCR; TCRdb stores in-frame clones only, minus some. The sample shows about 25,000 clones, over 75% of them seen only once. The sample consisted of CD4+ T cells from blood, taken before the fourth cycle of nivolumab. Receptors were obtained from a human donor with classical Hodgkin lymphoma. The CDR3 runs from the conserved cysteine through the conserved F or W. A D gene is named only where the DNA matches it firmly. Size is stated for part of the rows, as once, few or many counts, or as a class when the clone is expanded.

v_call: TRBV7-9; d_call: TRBD1; j_call: TRBJ2-5; clone_size: -; cdr3_aa: CASSLVSGQGGETQYF; cdr3_nt: TGTGCCAGCAGCTTAGTCTCGGGACAGGGAGGGGAGACCCAGTACTTC
v_call: TRBV4-3; d_call: TRBD2; j_call: TRBJ2-3; clone_size: few; cdr3_aa: CASSLQRGDTDTQYF; cdr3_nt: TGCGCCAGCAGCCTGCAGCGGGGGGACACAGATACGCAGTATTTT
v_call: TRBV7-9; d_call: -; j_call: TRBJ1-1; clone_size: -; cdr3_aa: CASAGDTEAFF; cdr3_nt: TGTGCCTCGGCAGGTGACACTGAAGCTTTCTTT
v_call: TRBV7-9; d_call: -; j_call: TRBJ2-7; clone_size: -; cdr3_aa: CASSLAGHLGEQYF; cdr3_nt: TGTGCCAGCAGCTTAGCGGGACACCTCGGCGAGCAGTACTTC
v_call: TRBV7-2; d_call: TRBD1; j_call: TRBJ1-2; clone_size: -; cdr3_aa: CASSLREGQGNGYTF; cdr3_nt: TGTGCCAGCAGCTTAAGGGAGGGACAGGGAAATGGCTACACCTTC
v_call: TRBV9; d_call: -; j_call: TRBJ2-5; clone_size: -; cdr3_aa: CASSVADETQYF; cdr3_nt: TGTGCCAGCAGCGTAGCTGACGAGACCCAGTACTTC
v_call: TRBV9; d_call: -; j_call: TRBJ2-2; clone_size: once; cdr3_aa: CASSVGLHTGELFF; cdr3_nt: TGTGCCAGCAGCGTAGGTCTTCACACCGGGGAGCTGTTTTTT
v_call: TRBV28; d_call: TRBD2; j_call: TRBJ2-3; clone_size: -; cdr3_aa: CASNPGGTDTQYF; cdr3_nt: TGTGCCAGCAATCCGGGGGGGACAGATACGCAGTATTTT
v_call: TRBV7-7; d_call: TRBD1; j_call: TRBJ2-1; clone_size: -; cdr3_aa: CASSLGQGVEQFF; cdr3_nt: TGTGCCAGCAGCTTAGGGCAGGGGGTTGAGCAGTTCTTC
v_call: TRBV6-1; d_call: -; j_call: TRBJ1-1; clone_size: -; cdr3_aa: CASNRGRNTEAFF; cdr3_nt: TGTGCCAGCAACAGAGGGAGGAACACTGAAGCTTTCTTT
v_call: TRBV5-1; d_call: -; j_call: TRBJ1-1; clone_size: -; cdr3_aa: CASSLTAEANTEAFF; cdr3_nt: TGCGCCAGCAGCTTGACAGCAGAGGCGAACACTGAAGCTTTCTTT
v_call: TRBV28; d_call: -; j_call: TRBJ2-7; clone_size: -; cdr3_aa: CASSSATGSYEQYF; cdr3_nt: TGTGCCAGCAGTTCCGCAACAGGGTCCTACGAGCAGTACTTC
v_call: TRBV27; d_call: TRBD1; j_call: TRBJ1-1; clone_size: once; cdr3_aa: CASRWTGLRTEAFF; cdr3_nt: TGTGCCAGCAGATGGACAGGGTTAAGGACTGAAGCTTTCTTT
v_call: TRBV6-5; d_call: -; j_call: TRBJ1-2; clone_size: -; cdr3_aa: CASSYGTSYGYTF; cdr3_nt: TGTGCCAGCAGTTACGGGACAAGCTATGGCTACACCTTC
v_call: TRBV4-2; d_call: -; j_call: TRBJ1-2; clone_size: -; cdr3_aa: CASSQARENYGYTF; cdr3_nt: TGTGCCAGCAGCCAAGCCCGAGAAAACTATGGCTACACCTTC
v_call: TRBV18; d_call: TRBD1; j_call: TRBJ1-2; clone_size: -; cdr3_aa: CASSPGQANYGYTF; cdr3_nt: TGTGCCAGCTCACCCGGACAGGCAAACTATGGCTACACCTTC
v_call: TRBV29-1; d_call: TRBD1; j_call: TRBJ2-7; clone_size: few; cdr3_aa: CSVGGQGTYYEQYF; cdr3_nt: TGCAGCGTTGGCGGACAGGGGACTTACTACGAGCAGTACTTC
v_call: TRBV6-5; d_call: TRBD1; j_call: TRBJ1-2; clone_size: few; cdr3_aa: CASSYYGTGGDGYTF; cdr3_nt: TGTGCCAGCAGTTACTATGGGACAGGGGGCGATGGCTACACCTTC
v_call: TRBV5-1; d_call: -; j_call: TRBJ1-1; clone_size: -; cdr3_aa: CASSLAGRVIVDTEAFF; cdr3_nt: TGCGCCAGCAGCTTGGCAGGCAGGGTGATAGTAGACACTGAAGCTTTCTTT
v_call: TRBV27; d_call: -; j_call: TRBJ2-7; clone_size: -; cdr3_aa: CASNNEQYF; cdr3_nt: TGTGCCAGCAATAACGAGCAGTACTTC
v_call: TRBV10-3; d_call: TRBD2; j_call: TRBJ2-6; clone_size: -; cdr3_aa: CAIAAGGTGANVLTF; cdr3_nt: TGTGCCATCGCGGCGGGGGGAACTGGGGCCAACGTCCTGACTTTC
v_call: TRBV30; d_call: -; j_call: TRBJ2-7; clone_size: -; cdr3_aa: CAGDTSYEQYF; cdr3_nt: TGTGCCGGGGACACCTCCTACGAGCAGTACTTC
v_call: TRBV19; d_call: -; j_call: TRBJ2-5; clone_size: once; cdr3_aa: CASSRTGLIDQYF; cdr3_nt: TGTGCCAGTAGTAGGACGGGTTTGATAGACCAGTACTTC
v_call: TRBV6-5; d_call: TRBD1; j_call: TRBJ2-7; clone_size: once; cdr3_aa: CASRHGQGESYEQYF; cdr3_nt: TGTGCCAGCAGGCACGGACAGGGGGAATCCTACGAGCAGTACTTC
v_call: TRBV12-5; d_call: TRBD1; j_call: TRBJ2-5; clone_size: -; cdr3_aa: CASGKTGEQETQYF; cdr3_nt: TGTGCTAGTGGTAAGACAGGGGAGCAAGAGACCCAGTACTTC
v_call: TRBV7-3; d_call: -; j_call: TRBJ2-3; clone_size: -; cdr3_aa: CASSPTRLDTQYF; cdr3_nt: TGTGCCAGCAGCCCAACACGCTTGGATACGCAGTATTTT
v_call: TRBV9; d_call: -; j_call: TRBJ2-3; clone_size: -; cdr3_aa: CASSVAGGDTQYF; cdr3_nt: TGTGCCAGCAGCGTAGCTGGGGGGGATACGCAGTATTTT
v_call: TRBV6-6; d_call: -; j_call: TRBJ1-1; clone_size: -; cdr3_aa: CASSSMGGAEAFF; cdr3_nt: TGTGCCAGCAGTTCTATGGGGGGCGCTGAAGCTTTCTTT
v_call: TRBV7-2; d_call: -; j_call: TRBJ1-1; clone_size: few; cdr3_aa: CASSRGTEAFF; cdr3_nt: TGTGCCAGCAGCCGCGGGACTGAAGCTTTCTTT
v_call: TRBV4-3; d_call: -; j_call: TRBJ2-2; clone_size: -; cdr3_aa: CASSQWNTGELFF; cdr3_nt: TGCGCCAGCAGCCAATGGAACACCGGGGAGCTGTTTTTT
v_call: TRBV28; d_call: -; j_call: TRBJ2-7; clone_size: -; cdr3_aa: CASRGSYEQYF; cdr3_nt: TGTGCCAGCAGGGGGAGTTACGAGCAGTACTTC